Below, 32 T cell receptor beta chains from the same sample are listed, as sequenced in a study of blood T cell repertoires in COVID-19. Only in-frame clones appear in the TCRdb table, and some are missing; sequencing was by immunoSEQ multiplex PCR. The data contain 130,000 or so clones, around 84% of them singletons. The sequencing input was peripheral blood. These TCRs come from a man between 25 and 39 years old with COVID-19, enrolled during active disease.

In DNA form, the CDR3 reads TGTGCCAGCAGCGTTCAGGCTTACAATGAGCAGTTCTTC. Encoded protein: CASSVQAYNEQFF. The chain is built from TRBV7-2 and TRBJ2-1, with D hard to call. This CDR3 region has 13 residues. V lost 5 bases, J lost 4 bases, and 9 bases lay in between. Germline CDR1 and CDR2: SGHTA and FQGNSA.

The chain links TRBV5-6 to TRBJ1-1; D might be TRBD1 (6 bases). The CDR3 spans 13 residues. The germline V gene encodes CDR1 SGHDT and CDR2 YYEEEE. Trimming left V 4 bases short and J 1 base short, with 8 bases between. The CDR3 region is CASSPGQNTEAFF. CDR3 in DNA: TGTGCCAGCAGCCCGGGACAGAACACTGAAGCTTTCTTT.

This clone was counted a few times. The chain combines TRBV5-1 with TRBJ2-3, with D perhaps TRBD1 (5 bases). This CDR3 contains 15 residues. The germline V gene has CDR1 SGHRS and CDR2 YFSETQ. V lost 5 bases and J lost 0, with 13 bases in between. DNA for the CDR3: TGCGCCAGCAGACCCCAGGGTAGGAGCACAGATACGCAGTATTTT. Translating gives CASRPQGRSTDTQYF. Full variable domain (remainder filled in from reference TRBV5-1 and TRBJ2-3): KAGVTQTPRYLIKTRGQQVTLSCSPISGHRSVSWYQQTPGQGLQFLFEYFSETQRNKGNFPGRFSGRQFSNSRSEMNVSTLELGDSALYLCASRPQGRSTDTQYFGPGTRLTVL.

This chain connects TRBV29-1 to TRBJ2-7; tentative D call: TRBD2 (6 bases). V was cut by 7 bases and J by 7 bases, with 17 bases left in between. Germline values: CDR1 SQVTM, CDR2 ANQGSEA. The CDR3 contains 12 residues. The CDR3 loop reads CSAGGAAGEQYF. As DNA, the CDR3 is TGCAGCGCTGGCGGAGCCGCGGGAGAGCAGTACTTC.

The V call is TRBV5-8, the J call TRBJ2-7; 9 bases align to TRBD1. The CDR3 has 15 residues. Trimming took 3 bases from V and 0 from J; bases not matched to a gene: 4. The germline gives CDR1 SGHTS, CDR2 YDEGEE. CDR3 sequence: CASSSGQGSSYEQYF. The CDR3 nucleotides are TGTGCCAGCAGCTCCGGACAGGGGAGCTCCTACGAGCAGTACTTC.

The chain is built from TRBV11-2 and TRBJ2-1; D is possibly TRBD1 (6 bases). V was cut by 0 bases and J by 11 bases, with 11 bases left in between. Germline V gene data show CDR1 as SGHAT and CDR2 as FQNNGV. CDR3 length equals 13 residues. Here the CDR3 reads CASSLEGATQQFF. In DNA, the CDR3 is TGTGCCAGCAGCTTAGAGGGGGCGACTCAGCAGTTCTTC.

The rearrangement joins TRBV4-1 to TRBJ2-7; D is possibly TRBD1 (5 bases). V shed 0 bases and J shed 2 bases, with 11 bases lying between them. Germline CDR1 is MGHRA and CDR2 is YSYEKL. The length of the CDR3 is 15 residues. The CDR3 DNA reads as TGCGCCAGCAGCCAAGAGTTCAGGGTAGCCTACGAGCAGTACTTC. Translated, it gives CASSQEFRVAYEQYF.

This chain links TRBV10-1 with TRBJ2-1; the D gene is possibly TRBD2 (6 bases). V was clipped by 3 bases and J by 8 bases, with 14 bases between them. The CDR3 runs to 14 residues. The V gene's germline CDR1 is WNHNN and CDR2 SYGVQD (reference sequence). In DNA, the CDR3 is TGCGCCAGCAGTGACAGCGGGCCCCGGCATGAGCAGTTCTTC. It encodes CASSDSGPRHEQFF.

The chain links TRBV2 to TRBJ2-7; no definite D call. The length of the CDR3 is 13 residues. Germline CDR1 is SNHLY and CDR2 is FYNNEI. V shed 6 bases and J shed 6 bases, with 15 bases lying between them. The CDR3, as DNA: TGTGCCAGCAGGGGTGACATCGGCTCCGAGCAGTACTTC. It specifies CASRGDIGSEQYF. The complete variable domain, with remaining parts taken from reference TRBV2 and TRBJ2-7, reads EPEVTQTPSHQVTQMGQEVILRCVPISNHLYFYWYRQILGQKVEFLVSFYNNEISEKSEIFDDQFSVERPDGSNFTLKIRSTKLEDSAMYFCASRGDIGSEQYFGPGTRLTVT.

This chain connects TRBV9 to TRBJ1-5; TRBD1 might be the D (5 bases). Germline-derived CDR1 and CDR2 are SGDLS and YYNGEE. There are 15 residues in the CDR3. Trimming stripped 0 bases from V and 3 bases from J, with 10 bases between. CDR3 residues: CASSVEGRDNQPQHF. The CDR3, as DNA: TGTGCCAGCAGCGTAGAGGGCAGGGACAATCAGCCCCAGCATTTT.

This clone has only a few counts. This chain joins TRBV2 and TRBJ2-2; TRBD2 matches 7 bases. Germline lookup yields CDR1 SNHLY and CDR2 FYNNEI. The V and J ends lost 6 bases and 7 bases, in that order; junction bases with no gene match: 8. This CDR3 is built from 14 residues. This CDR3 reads CASSSGTQIGELFF. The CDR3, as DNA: TGTGCCAGCAGCAGCGGGACCCAGATCGGGGAGCTGTTTTTT. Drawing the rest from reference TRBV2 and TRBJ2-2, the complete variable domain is EPEVTQTPSHQVTQMGQEVILRCVPISNHLYFYWYRQILGQKVEFLVSFYNNEISEKSEIFDDQFSVERPDGSNFTLKIRSTKLEDSAMYFCASSSGTQIGELFFGEGSRLTVL.

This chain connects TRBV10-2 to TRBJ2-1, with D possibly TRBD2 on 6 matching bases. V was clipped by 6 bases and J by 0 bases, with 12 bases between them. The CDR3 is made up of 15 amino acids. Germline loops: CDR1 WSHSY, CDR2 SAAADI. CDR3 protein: CASSPGSGSYNEQFF. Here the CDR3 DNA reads TGCGCCAGCAGCCCCGGGAGCGGCTCCTACAATGAGCAGTTCTTC.

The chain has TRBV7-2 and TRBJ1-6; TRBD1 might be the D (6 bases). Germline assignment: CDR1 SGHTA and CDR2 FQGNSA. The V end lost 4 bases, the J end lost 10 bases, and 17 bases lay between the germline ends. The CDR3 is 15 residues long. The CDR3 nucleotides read TGTGCCAGCAGCTCACAGGGAGCTGAGATCTCACCCCTCCACTTT. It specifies CASSSQGAEISPLHF.

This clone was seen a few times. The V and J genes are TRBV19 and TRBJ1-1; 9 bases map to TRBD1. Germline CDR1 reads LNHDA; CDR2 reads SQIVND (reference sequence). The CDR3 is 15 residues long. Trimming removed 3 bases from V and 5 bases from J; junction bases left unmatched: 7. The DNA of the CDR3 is TGTGCCAGTAGTATCGGCCACAGGGGGCGAACTGAAGCTTTCTTT. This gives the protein CASSIGHRGRTEAFF.

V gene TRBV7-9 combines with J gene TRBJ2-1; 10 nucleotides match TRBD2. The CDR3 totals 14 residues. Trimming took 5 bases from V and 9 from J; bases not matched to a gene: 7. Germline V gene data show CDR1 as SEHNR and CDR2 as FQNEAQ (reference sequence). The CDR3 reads CASSNPSGRLEQFF. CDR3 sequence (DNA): TGTGCCAGCAGCAACCCTAGCGGGAGACTTGAGCAGTTCTTC.

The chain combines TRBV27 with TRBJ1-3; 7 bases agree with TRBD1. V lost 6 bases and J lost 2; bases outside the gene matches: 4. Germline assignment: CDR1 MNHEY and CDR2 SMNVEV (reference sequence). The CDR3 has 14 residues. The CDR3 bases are TGTGCCAGCAGAAACCAGGGGGCTGGAAACACCATATATTTT. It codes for CASRNQGAGNTIYF.

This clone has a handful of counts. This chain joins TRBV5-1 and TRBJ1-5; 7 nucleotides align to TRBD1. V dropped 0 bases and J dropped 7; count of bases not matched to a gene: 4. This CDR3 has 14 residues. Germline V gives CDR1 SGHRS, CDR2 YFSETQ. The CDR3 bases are TGCGCCAGCAGCTTGGGACAGGGAGGACAGCCCCAGCATTTT. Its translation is CASSLGQGGQPQHF.

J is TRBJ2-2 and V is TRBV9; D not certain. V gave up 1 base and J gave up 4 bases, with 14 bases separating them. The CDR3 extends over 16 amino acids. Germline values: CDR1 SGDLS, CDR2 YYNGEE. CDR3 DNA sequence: TGTGCCAGCAGCGTACGTAGTCTACCCGCCACCGGGGAGCTGTTTTTT. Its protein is CASSVRSLPATGELFF.

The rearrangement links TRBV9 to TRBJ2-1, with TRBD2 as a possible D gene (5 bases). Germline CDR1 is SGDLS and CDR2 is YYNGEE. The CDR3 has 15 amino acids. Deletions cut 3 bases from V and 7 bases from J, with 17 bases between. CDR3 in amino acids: CASSETQLVTNEQFF. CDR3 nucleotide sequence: TGTGCCAGCAGCGAGACCCAACTAGTTACGAATGAGCAGTTCTTC. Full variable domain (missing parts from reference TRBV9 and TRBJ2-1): DSGVTQTPKHLITATGQRVTLRCSPRSGDLSVYWYQQSLDQGLQFLIQYYNGEERAKGNILERFSAQQFPDLHSELNLSSLELGDSALYFCASSETQLVTNEQFFGPGTRLTVL.

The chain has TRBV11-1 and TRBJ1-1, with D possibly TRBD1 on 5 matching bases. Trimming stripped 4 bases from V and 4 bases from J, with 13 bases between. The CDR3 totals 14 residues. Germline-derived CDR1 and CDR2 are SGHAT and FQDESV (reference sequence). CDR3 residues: CASSSLQGGTEAFF. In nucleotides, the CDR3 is TGTGCCAGCAGCTCCTTGCAGGGTGGCACTGAAGCTTTCTTT.

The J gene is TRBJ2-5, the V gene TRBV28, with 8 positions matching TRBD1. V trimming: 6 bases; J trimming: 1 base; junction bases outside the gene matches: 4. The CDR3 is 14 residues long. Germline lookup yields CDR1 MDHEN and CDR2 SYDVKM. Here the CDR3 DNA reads TGTGCCAGCAGGAAGACAGGGGCCCAAGAGACCCAGTACTTC. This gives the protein CASRKTGAQETQYF.

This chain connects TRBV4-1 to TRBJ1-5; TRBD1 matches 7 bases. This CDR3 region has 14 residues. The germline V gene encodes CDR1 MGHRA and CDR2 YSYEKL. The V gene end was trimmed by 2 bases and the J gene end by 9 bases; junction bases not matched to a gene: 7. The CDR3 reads CASSQLGGELPQHF. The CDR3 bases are TGCGCCAGCAGCCAATTAGGGGGCGAATTGCCCCAGCATTTT.

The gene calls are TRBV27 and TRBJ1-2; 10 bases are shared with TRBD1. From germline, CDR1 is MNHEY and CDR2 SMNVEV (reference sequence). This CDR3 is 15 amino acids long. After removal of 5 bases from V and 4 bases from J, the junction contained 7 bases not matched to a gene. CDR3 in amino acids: CASSPRTGGIYGYTF. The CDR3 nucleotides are TGTGCCAGCAGTCCACGGACAGGGGGTATCTATGGCTACACCTTC.

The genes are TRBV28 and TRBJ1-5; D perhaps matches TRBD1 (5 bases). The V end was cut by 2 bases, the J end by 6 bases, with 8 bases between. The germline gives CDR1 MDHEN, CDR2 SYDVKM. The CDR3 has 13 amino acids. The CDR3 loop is CASSLNQGQPQHF. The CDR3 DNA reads TGTGCCAGCAGTTTAAATCAGGGTCAGCCCCAGCATTTT.

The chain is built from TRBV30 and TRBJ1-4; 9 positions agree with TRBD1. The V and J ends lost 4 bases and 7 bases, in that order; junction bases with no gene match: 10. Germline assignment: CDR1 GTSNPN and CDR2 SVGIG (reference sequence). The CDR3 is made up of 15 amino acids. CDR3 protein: CAWTPPGTGSEKLFF. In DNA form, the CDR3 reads TGTGCCTGGACCCCCCCAGGGACAGGGAGTGAAAAACTGTTTTTT.

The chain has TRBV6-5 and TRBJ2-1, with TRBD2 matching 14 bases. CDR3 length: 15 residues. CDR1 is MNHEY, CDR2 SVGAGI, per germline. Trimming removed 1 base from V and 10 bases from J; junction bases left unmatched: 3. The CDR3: CASSYLGLAGDEQFF. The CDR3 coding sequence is TGTGCCAGCAGTTACTTGGGACTAGCGGGAGACGAGCAGTTCTTC.

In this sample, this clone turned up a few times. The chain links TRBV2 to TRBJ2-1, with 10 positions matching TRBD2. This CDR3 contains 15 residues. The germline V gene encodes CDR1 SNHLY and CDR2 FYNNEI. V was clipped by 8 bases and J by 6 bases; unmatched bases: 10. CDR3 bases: TGTGCCAGCTCTAGAAGCGGGAGGGCCGCCAATGAGCAGTTCTTC. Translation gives CASSRSGRAANEQFF.

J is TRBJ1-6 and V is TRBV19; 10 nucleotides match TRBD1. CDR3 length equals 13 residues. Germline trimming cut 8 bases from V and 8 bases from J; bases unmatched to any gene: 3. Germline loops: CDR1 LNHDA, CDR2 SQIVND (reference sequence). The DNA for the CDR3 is TGTGCCAGTCGACAGGGGGCCGATTCACCCCTCCACTTT. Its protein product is CASRQGADSPLHF.

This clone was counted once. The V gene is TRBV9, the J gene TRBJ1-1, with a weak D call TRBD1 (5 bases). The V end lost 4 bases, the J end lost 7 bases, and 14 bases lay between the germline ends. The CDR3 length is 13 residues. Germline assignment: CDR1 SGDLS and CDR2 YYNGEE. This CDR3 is CASSPIDSLEAFF. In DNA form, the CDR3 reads TGTGCCAGCAGCCCTATCGACAGTCTTGAAGCTTTCTTT.

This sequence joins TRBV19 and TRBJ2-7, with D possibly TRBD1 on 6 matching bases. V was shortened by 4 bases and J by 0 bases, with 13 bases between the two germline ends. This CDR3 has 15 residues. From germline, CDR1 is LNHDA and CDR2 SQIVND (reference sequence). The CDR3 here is CASSNPSRGSYEQYF. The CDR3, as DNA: TGTGCCAGTAGTAACCCGAGCAGGGGCTCCTACGAGCAGTACTTC.

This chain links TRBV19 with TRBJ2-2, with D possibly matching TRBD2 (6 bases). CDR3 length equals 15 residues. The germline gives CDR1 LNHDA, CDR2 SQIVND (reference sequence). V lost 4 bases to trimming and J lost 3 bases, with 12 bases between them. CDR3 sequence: CASSNPGTHTGELFF. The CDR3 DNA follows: TGTGCCAGTAGTAATCCCGGGACTCACACCGGGGAGCTGTTTTTT.

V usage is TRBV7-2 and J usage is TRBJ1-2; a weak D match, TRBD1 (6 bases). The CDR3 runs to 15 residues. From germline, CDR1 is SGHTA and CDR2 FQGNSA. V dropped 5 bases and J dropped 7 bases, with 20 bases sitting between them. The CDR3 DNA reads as TGTGCCAGCAGCCCCGGGACGGCAAGAGGGGGTGGCTACACCTTC. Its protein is CASSPGTARGGGYTF.